Each of the 6 T cell receptor beta chains below was sequenced from the same sample in a study of CD8 T cells in Susac syndrome. Random hexamers were used to reverse transcribe 0.5 to 1 ug of RNA. TCRdb processed the immunoSEQ multiplex PCR reads anew with MiXCR; each CDR3 protein has one entry. The table has roughly 180,000 distinct CDR3 sequences, roughly 94% seen once. Specimen: CD4+ T cells from PBMCs. The receptors here all came from a human donor in good health.

The chain combines TRBV13 with TRBJ2-3; D call uncertain. Germline V gene lookup returns CDR1 PRHDT and CDR2 FYEKMQ (reference sequence). With 5 bases removed from V and 7 bases from J, the gap between germline ends came to 7 bases. CDR3 length: 11 residues. The CDR3: CASSALYTQYF. The CDR3 coding sequence is TGTGCCAGCAGCGCTCTTTATACGCAGTATTTT.

This clonotype came up once. The CDR3, as DNA: TGTGCCAGTGGACGGGCGAACACTGAAGCTTTCTTT. Its protein is CASGRANTEAFF. The V gene is TRBV2, the J gene TRBJ1-1; D is unclear. This CDR3 is built from 12 residues. The ends were cut back, 9 bases at V and 1 base at J, with 9 bases in the middle. Germline loops: CDR1 SNHLY, CDR2 FYNNEI.

This clonotype was seen a single time. The rearrangement links TRBV6-5 to TRBJ2-7; D possibly corresponds to TRBD1 (6 bases). V lost 4 bases, J lost 3 bases, and 19 bases lay in between. The CDR3 extends over 16 amino acids. CDR1 is MNHEY and CDR2 is SVGAGI in the germline V gene. The CDR3 DNA sequence: TGTGCCAGCAGTTCCCCGGGGACATCAGTGGGCTACGAGCAGTACTTC. Protein: CASSSPGTSVGYEQYF.

The genes are TRBV9 and TRBJ1-1; TRBD1 agrees at 7 bases. The CDR3 loop spans 15 amino acids. V lost 2 bases and J lost 3; bases outside the gene matches: 7. Germline values: CDR1 SGDLS, CDR2 YYNGEE. The CDR3 here is CASSVQGQGDTEAFF. The CDR3 nucleotides are TGTGCCAGCAGCGTCCAGGGGCAGGGGGACACTGAAGCTTTCTTT.

CDR3 loop: CASSLGTLAGVISYEQFF. The CDR3 nucleotides read TGTGCCAGCAGCTTAGGGACTCTAGCGGGAGTAATTAGCTATGAGCAGTTCTTC. The V gene is TRBV7-9, the J gene TRBJ2-1; 10 nucleotides agree with TRBD2. The CDR3 length is 18 residues. V lost 1 base and J lost 8; bases outside the gene matches: 14. In germline, CDR1 is SEHNR, CDR2 FQNEAQ (reference sequence).

The J gene is TRBJ2-3, the V gene TRBV9, with D hard to call. This CDR3 is 15 amino acids long. The V and J ends lost 5 bases and 0 bases respectively, with 13 bases between them. CDR1 is SGDLS and CDR2 is YYNGEE in the germline V gene. In DNA, the CDR3 is TGTGCCAGCAGTACCTCCGGGCGGAGCACAGATACGCAGTATTTT. Protein sequence: CASSTSGRSTDTQYF.